The rows below give T cell receptor beta chains drawn from one sample of a study of identical twins. TCRdb ran MiXCR on the 5' RACE reads and lists one entry per CDR3 protein. The sample records 220,000 or so distinct CDR3 sequences, approximately 7% being singletons. These same data were also listed under a study on yellow fever vaccine responses in identical twins.

Sequencing was done on a sample of memory (CD45RO+) T cells sorted from blood. These receptors were taken from a woman aged 18-29 years in good health. The CDR3 runs from the conserved cysteine through the conserved F or W.

>TRBV29-1|TRBJ2-3
CSVYFRRDRAGTDTQYF
>TRBV7-2|TRBJ2-1
CASNTPSGGAYNEQFF
>TRBV10-3|TRBJ2-2
CAISPDYLNTGELFF
>TRBV20-1|TRBJ2-3
CSATSPSGSTDTQYF
>TRBV24-1|TRBJ2-6
CATSDSGTLMGANVLTF
>TRBV29-1|TRBJ2-1
CSSKRGGIANEQFF
>TRBV10-3|TRBJ2-1
CAISGRVGGLGLEQFF
>TRBV3-1|TRBJ1-3
CASSNKNTIYF
>TRBV24-1|TRBJ2-1
CATSQTDRGLKNEQFF
>TRBV6-6|TRBJ1-2
CATQRGRYGYTF
>TRBV2|TRBJ1-1
CASSGGLRVNTEAFF
>TRBV6-1|TRBJ1-2
CASSSGDSNRNYGYTF
>TRBV3-1|TRBJ2-1
CASSHSYYNEQFF